The subject of this entry is one TCR beta chain. The specificity of this receptor is unknown. The input lacks base qualities; no much larger clone sits a single base away. The sample comes from a study of T cell responses to AZD1222 COVID-19 vaccine (dated by TCRdb to the early 2020s). Broadly, across the study: Because spike-specific TCR depth and breadth did not differ between the two schedules, AZD1222 recipients who got a second dose at roughly 4 weeks were pooled with those who got a second dose at roughly 12 weeks. Enrollment into the trials was organized by age into subgroups of 18-55, 56-69 and 70-plus years, and those subgroups contained about 160, 30 and 59 TCR-sequenced participants, respectively. A total of 240 or so trial participants underwent TCR sequencing, of whom 200 to 220 had received two doses of AZD1222 and 26 had received two doses of the MenACWY control vaccine.

The CDR3 regions of human TCRbeta chains were subjected to immunosequencing. As for the original processing: TCRs in the repertoires were matched against a reference library of SARS-CoV-2-specific TCRs that had been generated with the MIRA antigen-specificity platform. Breadth was defined as the fraction of unique TCRs that were SARS-CoV-2-associated. Depth was defined as the fraction of total T cells that were SARS-CoV-2-associated. Using the MIRA data, each spike-specific TCR was assigned both to the spike region to which the TCR was reactive and to a CD4 or CD8 class. Log10-transformed breadth and depth values were compared by one-way ANOVA with Sidak's multiple comparisons tests. TCRdb carries this immuneACCESS record with in-frame sequences only. Its versions omit some clonotypes, under half of them owing to an unresolved V gene in the studies checked, with the rest unexplained. V, J and clone size reflect that table, while D and trimming were determined from the DNA. A total of 180,000 or so clones appear in this sample, about 86% of them only once. Together, the top ten hold about 8% of the sample.

Results the study describes overall, beyond this receptor: Only five or six AZD1222 recipients were SARS-CoV-2 seropositive at baseline, limiting conclusions about previously exposed vaccinees. Nearly half of unique spike-specific TCRs reportedly recognized epitopes outside regions mutated in the B.1.351 and B.1.1.7 variants. In the small 56-69-year group, the increase in depth fell short of significance, most likely because of low power. A significant rise in spike-specific TCR breadth and depth was observed after two AZD1222 doses relative to day 0 and relative to MenACWY recipients. CD4 TCRs associated with the vaccine covered the entire spike protein, and the dominant responses were in regions 160-218 and 743-854. Participants were mostly white British and included more females than males, and it was suggested by the authors that clonal diversity may have been underestimated. Because no day 14 peak-response samples were available, the repertoires could be characterized only after the peak T cell response.

V is cut back by 4 bases and J by 0 bases, with 5 bases in the junction unmatched. As encoded in the germline V gene, CDR1 is SGHVS while CDR2 is FQNEAQ. The CDR3 starts with the cysteine, ends with the phenylalanine, and has 18 residues. Just the 54-base CDR3 DNA is kept, in frame starting at base 1. Reading the label with the study, this specimen's time point is: baseline before first vaccination. Vaccinee samples came from UK trials COV001 and COV002, including a single-blind randomized controlled phase 2/3 trial of AZD1222 (ChAdOx1 nCoV-19) in healthy adults. For TCRbeta chain sequencing, PBMC samples from trial participants were taken at day 0 and at day 28 after the second dose.

This specimen consisted of peripheral blood, obtained on day 0 of AZD1222 vaccination. Rearrangement joined TRBV7-8 to TRBJ2-1; TRBD2 lines up with 14 middle nucleotides. The sequence was collected from an adult in good health. CDR3 loop: CASSSRTSGGSSYNEQFF. The sequenced DNA: TGTGCCAGCAGCTCAAGGACTAGCGGGGGGAGCTCCTACAATGAGCAGTTCTTC.